This passage covers 24 T cell receptor beta chains from one sample sequenced in a study of T cells after yellow fever vaccination. TCRdb analysed the 5' RACE reads with MiXCR anew, one entry per CDR3 protein. The sample comprises a few hundred thousand distinct CDR3 sequences, 15% to 20% of which are singletons, and over 15% rests with the top ten. Sample: PBMCs, taken before the yellow fever booster vaccination. The source of these receptors is a man aged 18 to 29 who received the YFV17D yellow fever vaccine.

This clonotype appeared a few times. The gene calls are TRBV20-1 and TRBJ2-3; D tentatively fits TRBD1 or TRBD2 (5 bases each). The CDR3 consists of 13 residues. The V gene lost 2 bases and the J gene lost 6 bases, with 12 bases spanning the gap. CDR1 and CDR2 from the germline V gene are DFQATT and SNEGSKA (reference sequence). For the CDR3, the DNA is TGCAGTGCTAGAACGGGACCTGCCGATACGCAGTATTTT. Translation: CSARTGPADTQYF.

The V gene is TRBV7-2, the J gene TRBJ2-7, with 10 positions matching TRBD1. Germline V lookup: CDR1 SGHTA, CDR2 FQGNSA. After removal of 2 bases from V and 2 bases from J, the junction contained 3 bases not matched to a gene. The CDR3 runs 15 residues. The CDR3: CASSLTGQGPYEQYF. CDR3 DNA: TGTGCCAGCAGCTTAACGGGACAGGGGCCCTACGAGCAGTACTTC.

This clonotype came up a few times. The rearrangement uses TRBV5-5 and TRBJ1-1; D remains ambiguous. CDR1 and CDR2 from the germline V gene are SGHKS and YYEKEE (reference sequence). The V end was cut by 6 bases, the J end by 1 base, with 13 bases between. The CDR3 consists of 14 residues. The CDR3 DNA follows: TGTGCCAGCAACCCGATGCGGGGGAACACTGAAGCTTTCTTT. It encodes CASNPMRGNTEAFF.

The chain couples TRBV6-6 to TRBJ2-1, with TRBD2 matching over 12 bases. V shed 6 bases and J 0 bases; nucleotides not matched to a gene: 3. Germline loops: CDR1 MNHNY, CDR2 SVGAGI (reference sequence). The CDR3 loop spans 16 amino acids. The CDR3 bases are TGTGCCAGCAGGCCGACTAGCGGGAGCTCCTACAATGAGCAGTTCTTC. Residues: CASRPTSGSSYNEQFF.

This clonotype was seen only a few times. The V and J genes are TRBV15 and TRBJ2-3; D might be TRBD2 (5 bases). V was shortened by 7 bases and J by 5 bases, with 13 bases between the two germline ends. The CDR3 runs to 13 residues. CDR1 is LNHNV, CDR2 YYDKDF, per germline (reference sequence). CDR3 region: CATTEGEGDTQYF. In DNA form, the CDR3 reads TGTGCCACCACTGAGGGCGAGGGAGATACGCAGTATTTT.

This clonotype was picked up a small number of times. As DNA, the CDR3 is TGTGCCACCAGCAGATACGACAGGGGCCACCAAGAGACCCAGTACTTC. Translating gives CATSRYDRGHQETQYF. The chain carries TRBV15 and TRBJ2-5, with TRBD1 matching 8 bases. With 2 bases clipped from V and 0 bases from J, the junction kept 5 bases outside the gene matches. CDR1 and CDR2 (germline): LNHNV, YYDKDF (reference sequence). This CDR3 region has 16 residues.

This clonotype showed up many times. This sequence joins TRBV6-6 and TRBJ1-6; D is unclear. The V end was cut by 2 bases, the J end by 14 bases, with 10 bases between. CDR3 length: 12 residues. Germline assignment: CDR1 MNHNY and CDR2 SVGAGI (reference sequence). The CDR3 loop reads CASSYDDPSLHF. CDR3 coding DNA: TGTGCCAGCAGTTACGATGATCCGTCCCTCCACTTT.

This clonotype was counted a few times. This sequence joins TRBV20-1 and TRBJ2-7, with D uncertain. Germline CDR1 reads DFQATT; CDR2 reads SNEGSKA (reference sequence). Deletions cut 3 bases from V and 0 bases from J, with 6 bases between. This CDR3 comprises 12 residues. In DNA form, the CDR3 reads TGCAGTGCTAGTTCACTCTCCTACGAGCAGTACTTC. This gives the protein CSASSLSYEQYF.

The chain uses TRBV6-2 or TRBV6-3 and TRBJ1-1; the D gene is possibly TRBD1 (6 bases). The CDR3 has 16 amino acids. V lost 7 bases and J 1 base, leaving 19 bases between the germline ends. Germline values: CDR1 MNHEY, CDR2 SVGEGT. The CDR3 sequence is CASKIQGLIKNTEAFF. CDR3 DNA sequence: TGTGCCAGCAAGATACAGGGTTTGATTAAGAACACTGAAGCTTTCTTT.

This CDR3 is CASSFGGGAYEQYV. As DNA, the CDR3 is TGTGCCAGCAGCTTTGGCGGGGGAGCTTACGAGCAGTACGTC. The gene calls are TRBV7-2 and TRBJ2-7, with 7 bases matching TRBD2. The ends lost 3 bases at V and 4 bases at J; junction bases unmatched: 6. The CDR3 has 14 residues. Germline V lookup: CDR1 SGHTA, CDR2 FQGNSA.

The rearrangement uses TRBV20-1 and TRBJ2-7; a weak D match, TRBD1 (7 bases). Trimming took off 4 bases at V and 4 bases at J, with 17 bases between the two ends. Germline assignment: CDR1 DFQATT and CDR2 SNEGSKA (reference sequence). This CDR3 has 14 residues. The CDR3 nucleotides are TGCAGTGCTAACCGCGGGACAGAACGGTACGAGCAGTACGTC. It specifies CSANRGTERYEQYV.

This clonotype was observed many times. The chain joins TRBV7-6 to TRBJ2-1, with D unresolved. Germline V CDR1 and CDR2: SGHVS, FNYEAQ. The ends were cut back, 5 bases at V and 0 bases at J, with 5 bases in the middle. The length of the CDR3 is 13 residues. CDR3 coding DNA: TGTGCCAGCAGCGGAAGCTCCTACAATGAGCAGTTCTTC. Protein product: CASSGSSYNEQFF.

The chain recombines TRBV9 with TRBJ2-3, with D possibly called TRBD1 or TRBD2 (5 bases each). The CDR3 runs 16 residues. Germline assignment: CDR1 SGDLS and CDR2 YYNGEE. V lost 2 bases, J lost 5 bases, and 18 bases lay in between. This CDR3 is CASSVGTQAGGDTQYF. In DNA form, the CDR3 reads TGTGCCAGCAGCGTTGGGACGCAGGCTGGTGGAGATACGCAGTATTTT.

This clonotype was counted a few times. The J gene is TRBJ2-3, the V gene TRBV5-1; D is ambiguous. The CDR3 contains 14 residues. Looked up from germline, CDR1 is SGHRS and CDR2 is YFSETQ. With 4 bases removed from V and 4 bases from J, the gap between germline ends came to 13 bases. For the CDR3, the DNA is TGCGCCAGCAGCGCCAGCCCCCCATCAGATACGCAGTATTTT. It is translated as CASSASPPSDTQYF.

The chain couples TRBV5-1 to TRBJ1-5, with a possible D match to TRBD1 (6 bases). This CDR3 contains 15 residues. Germline V gives CDR1 SGHRS, CDR2 YFSETQ. V was pared by 2 bases and J by 3 bases, with 12 bases between. This chain's CDR3 is CASSFLGGINQPQHF. As DNA, the CDR3 is TGCGCCAGCAGCTTCCTAGGGGGGATCAATCAGCCCCAGCATTTT.

The sample holds many counts of this clonotype. The chain employs TRBV6-5 and TRBJ2-7; D might be TRBD1 (5 bases). Germline V gives CDR1 MNHEY, CDR2 SVGAGI. V was trimmed by 10 bases and J by 5 bases, leaving 12 bases between them. The CDR3 is made up of 11 amino acids. The CDR3 DNA reads as TGTGCCACCGACAGTCACCACGAGCAGTACTTC. It specifies CATDSHHEQYF.

This clonotype has at least ten counts. The chain joins TRBV24-1 to TRBJ2-3; 11 nucleotides match TRBD2. This CDR3 contains 17 residues. The J segment lost 2 bases and the V segment lost 2 bases, leaving 5 bases of the junction unmatched. Germline assignment: CDR1 KGHDR and CDR2 SFDVKD. CDR3 sequence reads: CATSDSPGLADTDTQYF. The CDR3 DNA sequence: TGTGCCACCAGTGATTCCCCGGGACTAGCGGACACAGATACGCAGTATTTT.

This clonotype appeared a few times. The V gene is TRBV5-6, the J gene TRBJ2-5; unclear D gene. The CDR3 totals 13 residues. V lost 0 bases, J lost 4 bases, and 7 bases lay in between. CDR1 and CDR2 (germline): SGHDT, YYEEEE. CDR3 sequence: CASSLGYPETQYF. The CDR3 DNA follows: TGTGCCAGCAGCTTGGGGTACCCAGAGACCCAGTACTTC.

This sequence joins TRBV7-9 and TRBJ1-5; D remains unclear. The CDR3 has 14 amino acids. Per the germline V gene, CDR1 is SEHNR and CDR2 is FQNEAQ (reference sequence). Trimming pared 4 bases from V and 3 bases from J, leaving 10 bases between. CDR3 region: CASSSLGPNQPQHF. CDR3 bases: TGTGCCAGCAGCTCGTTGGGCCCCAATCAGCCCCAGCATTTT. Full variable domain (missing parts from reference TRBV7-9 and TRBJ1-5): DTGVSQNPRHKITKRGQNVTFRCDPISEHNRLYWYRQTLGQGPEFLTYFQNEAQLEKSRLLSDRFSAERPKGSFSTLEIQRTEQGDSAMYLCASSSLGPNQPQHFGDGTRLSIL.

The rearrangement joins TRBV6-5 to TRBJ2-7; tentatively, D is TRBD1 (6 bases). Looked up from germline, CDR1 is MNHEY and CDR2 is SVGAGI. The CDR3 is made up of 14 amino acids. The V gene lost 0 bases and the J gene lost 2 bases, with 8 bases spanning the gap. DNA of the CDR3: TGTGCCAGCAGTTACTCGGGGGCCACCTACGAGCAGTACTTC. It specifies CASSYSGATYEQYF.

This chain uses TRBV30 with TRBJ1-1; no firm D call. Germline-derived CDR1 and CDR2 are GTSNPN and SVGIG (reference sequence). This CDR3 spans 11 amino acids. V was trimmed by 2 bases and J by 7 bases, leaving 8 bases between them. The CDR3 coding sequence is TGTGCCTGGAGTCGCGGGATTGAAGCTTTCTTT. This codes for CAWSRGIEAFF.

The CDR3 loop reads CSARESRENEQFF. The CDR3 coding sequence is TGCAGTGCTAGAGAAAGCCGGGAAAATGAGCAGTTCTTC. The chain links TRBV20-1 to TRBJ2-1, with D perhaps matching TRBD2 (5 bases). Germline CDR1 DFQATT, CDR2 SNEGSKA (reference sequence). This CDR3 region has 13 residues. V was cut by 0 bases and J by 7 bases, with 10 bases left in between.

This clonotype was counted at least ten times. This chain joins TRBV4-1 and TRBJ1-5; D is ambiguous. With 1 base removed from V and 4 bases from J, the gap between germline ends came to 11 bases. The CDR3 loop spans 15 amino acids. CDR1 is MGHRA, CDR2 YSYEKL, per germline. The CDR3 sequence: CASSQVADENQPQHF. The CDR3 DNA reads TGCGCCAGCAGCCAAGTAGCGGACGAAAATCAGCCCCAGCATTTT.

This clonotype appeared many times. V usage is TRBV3-1 and J usage is TRBJ2-7; no reliable D call. Trimming shortened V by 1 base and J by 7 bases, and 8 bases separated the two germline ends. CDR3 length: 12 amino acids. CDR1 LGHDT and CDR2 YNNKEL come from the germline V gene (reference sequence). The CDR3 is CASSQAAQEQYF. For the CDR3, the DNA is TGTGCCAGCAGCCAAGCCGCCCAGGAGCAGTACTTC.